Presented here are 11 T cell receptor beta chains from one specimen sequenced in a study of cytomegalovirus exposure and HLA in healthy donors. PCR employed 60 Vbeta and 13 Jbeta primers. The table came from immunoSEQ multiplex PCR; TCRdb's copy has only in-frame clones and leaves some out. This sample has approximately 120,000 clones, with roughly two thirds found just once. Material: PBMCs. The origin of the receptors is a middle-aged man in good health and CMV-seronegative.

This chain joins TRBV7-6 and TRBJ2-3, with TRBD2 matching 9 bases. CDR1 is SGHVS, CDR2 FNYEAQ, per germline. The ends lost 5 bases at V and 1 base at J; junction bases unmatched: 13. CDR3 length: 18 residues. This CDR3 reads CASSPLGPAGGGTDTQYF. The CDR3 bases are TGTGCCAGCAGCCCCTTGGGCCCAGCGGGGGGTGGCACAGATACGCAGTATTTT.

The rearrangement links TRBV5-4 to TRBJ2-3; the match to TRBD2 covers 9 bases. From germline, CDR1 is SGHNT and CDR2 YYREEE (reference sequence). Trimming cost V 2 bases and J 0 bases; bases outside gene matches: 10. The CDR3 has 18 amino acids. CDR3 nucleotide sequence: TGTGCCAGCAGCTTTGGCGGGGGGGCCATAATTAGCACAGATACGCAGTATTTT. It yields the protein CASSFGGGAIISTDTQYF.

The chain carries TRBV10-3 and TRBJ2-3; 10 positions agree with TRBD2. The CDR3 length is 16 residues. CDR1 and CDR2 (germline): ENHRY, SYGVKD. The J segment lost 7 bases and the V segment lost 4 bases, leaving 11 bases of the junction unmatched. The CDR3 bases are TGTGCCATCAGTGCGGGAAAAGCGGGGGGGCTGAATACGCAGTATTTT. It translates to CAISAGKAGGLNTQYF.

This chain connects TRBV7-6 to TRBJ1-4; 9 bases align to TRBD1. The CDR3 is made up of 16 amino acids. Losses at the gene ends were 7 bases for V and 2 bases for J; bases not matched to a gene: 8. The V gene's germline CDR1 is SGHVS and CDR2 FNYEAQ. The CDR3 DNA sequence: TGTGCCAGCACTCCGGGACAGGGAGGCACTAATGAAAAACTGTTTTTT. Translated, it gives CASTPGQGGTNEKLFF.

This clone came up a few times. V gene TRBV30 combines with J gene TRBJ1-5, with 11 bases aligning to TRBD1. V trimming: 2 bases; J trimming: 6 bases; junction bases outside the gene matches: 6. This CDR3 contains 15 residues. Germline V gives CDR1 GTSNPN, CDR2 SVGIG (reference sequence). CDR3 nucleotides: TGTGCCTGGAGTACCGGGACAGGGGGATTTCAGCCCCAGCATTTT. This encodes CAWSTGTGGFQPQHF.

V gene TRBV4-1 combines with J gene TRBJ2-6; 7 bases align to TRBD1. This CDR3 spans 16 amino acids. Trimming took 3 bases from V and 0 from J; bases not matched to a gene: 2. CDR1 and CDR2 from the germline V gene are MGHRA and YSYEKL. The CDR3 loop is CASSQRTGSGANVLTF. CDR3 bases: TGCGCCAGCAGCCAGAGGACAGGCTCTGGGGCCAACGTCCTGACTTTC.

DNA of the CDR3: TGTGCCAGCAGCCCGGGGTCGGAAGATACGCAGTATTTT. As protein: CASSPGSEDTQYF. This chain connects TRBV11-3 to TRBJ2-3; possibly TRBD2 for D (5 bases). Trimming pared 5 bases from V and 5 bases from J, leaving 11 bases between. From germline, CDR1 is SGHNT and CDR2 YENEEA. The CDR3 consists of 13 residues.

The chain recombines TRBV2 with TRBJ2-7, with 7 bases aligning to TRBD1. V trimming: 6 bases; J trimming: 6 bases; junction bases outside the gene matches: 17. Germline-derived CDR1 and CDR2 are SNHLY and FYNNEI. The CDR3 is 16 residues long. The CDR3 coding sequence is TGTGCCAGCAGAGGAATGACAGGGTTCAGTCTTTCCGAGCAGTACTTC. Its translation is CASRGMTGFSLSEQYF.

CDR3 sequence reads: CASSFTRAEAFF. CDR3 nucleotide sequence: TGTGCCAGCAGCTTTACCAGGGCTGAAGCTTTCTTT. This chain uses TRBV5-6 with TRBJ1-1; D may be TRBD1 (5 bases). From germline, CDR1 is SGHDT and CDR2 YYEEEE. The CDR3 length is 12 residues. Trimming removed 2 bases from V and 6 bases from J, with 8 bases in between.

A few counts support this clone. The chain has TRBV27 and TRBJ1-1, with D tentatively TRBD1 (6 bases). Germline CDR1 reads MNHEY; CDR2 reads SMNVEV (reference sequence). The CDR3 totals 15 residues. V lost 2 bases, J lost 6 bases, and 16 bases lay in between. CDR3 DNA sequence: TGTGCCAGCAGTTTAGCAGGGGCTTTGGGGGCTGAAGCTTTCTTT. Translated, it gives CASSLAGALGAEAFF.

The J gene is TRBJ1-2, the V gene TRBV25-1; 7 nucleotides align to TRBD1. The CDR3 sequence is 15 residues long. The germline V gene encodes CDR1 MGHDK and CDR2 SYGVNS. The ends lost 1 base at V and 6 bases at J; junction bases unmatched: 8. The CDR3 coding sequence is TGTGCCAGCAGTGAATTATGGGGACAGCTGGATGGCTACACCTTC. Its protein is CASSELWGQLDGYTF.